This T cell receptor beta chain stems from a study of shared clonotypes between healthy human individuals. Study-wide results and caveats: Sorted-subset samples were not fully sequenced, rarefaction indicated.

On this clone: Its matching antigen is unknown. This CDR3 is also generated by other DNA sequences in the sample.

As processed by the authors: ImmunoSEQ gave junction-only sequences without quality scores, so filtering differed. Assay used: immunoSEQ multiplex PCR; TCRdb lists only in-frame clones, some missing. D and trimming come from the DNA, and the V and J calls and clone size come from that table. This sample carries some 2,000,000 clones, almost 96% of them seen once, and the ten largest clones take 0.1% to 0.15%. Sequences were obtained from naive CD4+ T cells sorted from blood. Documented subset: CD45RA+ positively selected. The receptor was derived from a man younger than 35 in good health.

The CDR3 DNA follows: TGTGCCAGCAGGCCTACAGGGGGCTATGGCTACACCTTC. This translates into CASRPTGGYGYTF. This chain links TRBV6-5 with TRBJ1-2; the match to TRBD1 covers 8 bases. The germline V gene encodes CDR1 MNHEY and CDR2 SVGAGI. Trimming cost V 6 bases and J 4 bases; bases outside gene matches: 4. CDR3 size: 13 residues.